Presented here are 7 T cell receptor beta chains from one specimen sequenced in a study of beta chain features in type 1 diabetes. The whole isolated RNA underwent reverse transcription, so sequencing captured expressed TCRB transcripts. The assay was immunoSEQ multiplex PCR, and TCRdb's table has in-frame clones only and misses some. The data contain under 900,000 clones, about a sixth of them seen just once; the ten biggest clones take up 0.02% to 0.025%. Material for sequencing was naive CD4+ T cells from blood. All receptors come from a woman aged 18 to 35 in good health.

This clone showed up just a few times. The chain employs TRBV2 and TRBJ2-1; D is perhaps TRBD1 (5 bases). The germline V gene encodes CDR1 SNHLY and CDR2 FYNNEI. The CDR3 has 13 amino acids. V lost 5 bases and J 8 bases, leaving 13 bases between the germline ends. This chain's CDR3 is CASSKGSWDEQFF. CDR3 nucleotides: TGTGCCAGCAGTAAGGGGTCTTGGGATGAGCAGTTCTTC.

This clone has only a few counts. J is TRBJ2-4 and V is TRBV28; unclear D gene. In germline, CDR1 is MDHEN, CDR2 SYDVKM. Trimming left V 2 bases short and J 7 bases short, with 18 bases between. The CDR3 has 16 amino acids. CDR3 residues: CASSLLRWAVRNIQYF. CDR3 sequence (DNA): TGTGCCAGCAGTTTACTCAGGTGGGCGGTACGGAACATTCAGTACTTC.

This chain joins TRBV2 and TRBJ2-1; D uncertain. V lost 7 bases and J 6 bases, leaving 7 bases between the germline ends. The CDR3 consists of 11 residues. Per germline, CDR1 SNHLY and CDR2 FYNNEI. The CDR3 coding sequence is TGTGCCAGCAACGGGCCCAATGAGCAGTTCTTC. This translates into CASNGPNEQFF.

J is TRBJ2-3 and V is TRBV7-9; maybe TRBD2 (6 bases). The CDR3 loop spans 12 amino acids. Germline V CDR1 and CDR2: SEHNR, FQNEAQ (reference sequence). Between the trimmed V and J ends, which lost 5 bases and 6 bases, there was a span of 9 bases. CDR3 DNA: TGTGCCAGCAGCAAAGCGGGTGATACGCAGTATTTT. The encoded protein is CASSKAGDTQYF.

The V gene is TRBV7-2, the J gene TRBJ1-3; weak D call: TRBD1 (6 bases). Trimming cost V 6 bases and J 0 bases, with 12 bases left between them. Germline V gene lookup returns CDR1 SGHTA and CDR2 FQGNSA. CDR3 size: 15 residues. This CDR3 is CASSPRGPSGNTIYF. In DNA form, the CDR3 reads TGTGCCAGCAGTCCCAGGGGACCCTCTGGAAACACCATATATTTT.

V and J are TRBV6-5 and TRBJ2-7; 8 bases are a match to TRBD2. CDR1 is MNHEY and CDR2 is SVGAGI in the germline V gene. The ends lost 6 bases at V and 5 bases at J; junction bases unmatched: 9. This CDR3 contains 14 residues. In DNA, the CDR3 is TGTGCCAGCAGAACGGGACTAGGGGTCCACGAGCAGTACTTC. It translates to CASRTGLGVHEQYF.

This clone appeared a few times. V gene TRBV11-1 combines with J gene TRBJ2-1; either TRBD1 or TRBD2 may fit D (5 bases each). The CDR3 extends over 15 amino acids. Per the germline V gene, CDR1 is SGHAT and CDR2 is FQDESV (reference sequence). The V gene lost 7 bases and the J gene lost 6 bases, with 19 bases spanning the gap. CDR3 nucleotide sequence: TGTGCCAGCACCACCGGGACCACCGAGTTCAATGAGCAGTTCTTC. This translates into CASTTGTTEFNEQFF.